This TCR beta chain was observed in a study of radiotherapy plus CTLA-4 blockade in lung cancer (dated by TCRdb to 2017 to 2018). Some background on the complete study: Among the enrolled patients, approximately 18% had an objective response, and about 29% reached disease control. Summary of the overall study and its limitations: Early dynamic changes in blood T cell clones, together with increased serum interferon-beta after radiation, were reported as the strongest predictors of response. After treatment with radiotherapy and ipilimumab, TCR clones that came from tumors expanded in the peripheral blood.

This clone was seen only a few times. This clone's antigen is unknown. No base quality values were provided; no much bigger clone lies one nucleotide off. The library was prepared using the immunoSEQ multiplex PCR assay. The immuneACCESS repertoire file appears here via TCRdb, limited to in-frame rearrangements. These files lack a portion of the clones; in checked studies, under half of the deficit traces to unresolved V genes, and the cause of the others is not known. A total of 90,000 or so clones appear in this sample, 86% of them only once. Approximately 2% of the sample goes to the ten largest clones. The CDR3 holds 16 amino acids from the cysteine to the phenylalanine. Of all the DNA, just the CDR3 is kept, 48 bases in frame from base 1. Based on the germline V gene, the CDR1 and CDR2 sequences are SGHVS and FQNEAQ. At the junction V is shortened by 7 bases and J by 0 bases, with 16 bases in between.

The study tested focal radiation therapy combined with CTLA-4 blockade (ipilimumab) in patients with chemo-refractory metastatic non-small-cell lung cancer. Sequences were derived from peripheral blood, sampled from a patient treated with radiotherapy plus ipilimumab. This receptor was taken from a human donor with non-small cell lung cancer who had a partial response to radiotherapy plus ipilimumab. The sequence is built from TRBV7-8 and TRBJ2-1; perhaps TRBD1 is the D gene, with 5 bases matching. The nucleotides read TGTGCCAGCACCGAGCGTAGGGGAAGCTCCTACAATGAGCAGTTCTTC. This sequence encodes CASTERRGSSYNEQFF.